A selection of T cell receptor beta chains follows, all from one sample in a study of sequential checkpoint blockade in melanoma. Using immunoSEQ multiplex PCR, the repertoire was profiled, and TCRdb retains in-frame clones only, with some absent. Here the sample spans 10,000 to 15,000 clones, roughly three fifths being singletons. The sequencing used CD8+ T cells sorted from blood (inferred from file names), collected from a patient given nivolumab and ipilimumab in sequence. The receptors were gathered from a human donor with melanoma. Each CDR3 is given with its conserved first and last residue. The order of the fields is V gene, clone size, J gene, D gene, CDR3 DNA, CDR3 protein. The D gene is left open where the match is weak. Clone sizes are given selectively: once, few, many, or a class where the clone is expanded.

TRBV19,-,TRBJ1-4,TRBD1,TGTGCCAGTAGCGGGACAGGGTGGGCCTCAACTAATGAAAAACTGTTTTTT,CASSGTGWASTNEKLFF
TRBV27,-,TRBJ2-3,TRBD1,TGTGCCAGCAGTCCCCCCGACAGGGACACAGATACGCAGTATTTT,CASSPPDRDTDTQYF
TRBV4-2,-,TRBJ1-5,-,TGTGCCAGCAGCCAAGTTTTCCTCGGGGGGGCCAGCTATAGCAATCAGCCCCAGCATTTT,CASSQVFLGGASYSNQPQHF
TRBV2,few,TRBJ2-1,-,TGTGCCAGCTCTACCCTAACGGGGTCCTACAATGAGCAGTTCTTC,CASSTLTGSYNEQFF
TRBV4-2,-,TRBJ2-5,TRBD2,TGTGCCAGCAGCCAATTCAACGGGAGGGCGGGAGGAGAGACCCAGTACTTC,CASSQFNGRAGGETQYF
TRBV7-9,-,TRBJ2-7,TRBD2,TGTGCCAGCAGCCTCGGACTAGGTTCCTCCTACGAGCAGTACTTC,CASSLGLGSSYEQYF
TRBV10-3,-,TRBJ2-7,-,TGTGCCATCAGTGACCCGGACTATTACTCCTACGAGCAGTACTTC,CAISDPDYYSYEQYF
TRBV28,-,TRBJ2-5,TRBD2,TGTGCCAGCAGTTTTCCGACTAGCGGGGGGGCCGGGGAGACCCAGTACTTC,CASSFPTSGGAGETQYF
TRBV5-4,-,TRBJ2-2,-,TGTGCCAGCAGCTTCGGGACTCCAACCGGGGAGCTGTTTTTT,CASSFGTPTGELFF
TRBV30,-,TRBJ1-4,-,TGTGCCTGGAGTGTACTGACAGACCTTAATGAAAAACTGTTTTTT,CAWSVLTDLNEKLFF
TRBV27,-,TRBJ1-2,-,TGTGCCAGCAGTTTACGGGGGGTTAGGGGCTACACCTTC,CASSLRGVRGYTF
TRBV7-3,-,TRBJ2-1,-,TGTGCCAGCAGCTTGACCTCTAGCGTGAACAATGAGCAGTTCTTC,CASSLTSSVNNEQFF
TRBV2,-,TRBJ2-7,-,TGTGCCAGCAACAGGTTTGCTTCCTACGAGCAGTACTTC,CASNRFASYEQYF
TRBV6-5,-,TRBJ2-5,-,TGTGCCAGCAGTTACTCGACATGGGAAGAGACCCAGTACTTC,CASSYSTWEETQYF
TRBV4-1,-,TRBJ1-1,TRBD1,TGCGCCAGCAGCCTGACAGGGGGCGGTGAAGCTTTCTTT,CASSLTGGGEAFF
TRBV28,-,TRBJ2-7,TRBD1,TGTGCCAGCAGTTTGACAGGGGGCTCCTACGAGCAGTACTTC,CASSLTGGSYEQYF
TRBV27,-,TRBJ2-7,TRBD1,TGTGCCAGCAGTTCCTACAGGGGCGGCGAGCAGTACTTC,CASSSYRGGEQYF
TRBV6-5,-,TRBJ1-2,TRBD1,TGTGCCAGCAGACGACAGGGTAGGGGCTACACCTTC,CASRRQGRGYTF
TRBV29-1,-,TRBJ2-7,-,TGCAGCGTCGAAACATCTTACGAGCAGTACTTC,CSVETSYEQYF
TRBV6-5,-,TRBJ2-1,TRBD1,TGTGCCATCCGGGACAGGGGTGCCTTTGAGCAGTTCTTC,CAIRDRGAFEQFF
TRBV6-6,-,TRBJ2-7,-,TGTGCCAGCAGTTACGTGGCAGGGGGGCCCTACGAGCAGTACTTC,CASSYVAGGPYEQYF
TRBV5-6,-,TRBJ2-1,-,TGTGCCAGCAGCTTGGAGCTGTCAGGTTACAATGAGCAGTTCTTC,CASSLELSGYNEQFF
TRBV7-6,-,TRBJ2-1,-,TGTGCCAGCAGCTTTACAGGGTCCAATGAGCAGTTCTTC,CASSFTGSNEQFF
TRBV7-2,-,TRBJ2-7,-,TGTGCCAGCAGCCCGGGACTCCACTACGAGCAGTACTTC,CASSPGLHYEQYF
TRBV6-5,-,TRBJ2-2,-,TGTGCCAGCAGCCCGAGGGGGGGCGGCACCGGGGAGCTGTTTTTT,CASSPRGGGTGELFF
TRBV30,-,TRBJ1-1,TRBD1,TGTGCTTCAGGGGGGAGACCAGAAGCTTTCTTT,CASGGRPEAFF
TRBV28,-,TRBJ1-5,-,TGTGCCAGCAGCCACCGACACGGAAATCAGCCCCAGCATTTT,CASSHRHGNQPQHF
TRBV5-1,-,TRBJ1-5,-,TGCGCCAGCAGCTTGGCGGGCGAGGGTCAGCCCCAGCATTTT,CASSLAGEGQPQHF
TRBV4-1,-,TRBJ2-1,TRBD2,TGCGCCAGCAGCCCCCGGACTAGCGGGAGGCAGACCTACAATGAGCAGTTCTTC,CASSPRTSGRQTYNEQFF
TRBV5-5,many,TRBJ2-7,-,TGTGCCAGCAGCCCAAAGAAAGGACAAACCTACGAGCAGTACTTC,CASSPKKGQTYEQYF